A selection of T cell receptor beta chains follows, all from one sample in a study of shared clonotypes between healthy human individuals. Data came from immunoSEQ multiplex PCR; TCRdb stores just in-frame clones and leaves some out. Seen here are a few million clones, around 92% observed once, and the top ten hold 0.3% to 0.4%. Source material: naive CD4+ T cells from PBMCs. Receptor source: a man younger than 35 in good health. Some clones in this sample may be carry-over from other donors' samples. The CDR3 runs from the conserved cysteine through the conserved F or W. D genes are given only for firm matches. A clone size is listed for some rows: how often the clone was seen (once, few, many), or a class if it is expanded.

clone size	D gene	V gene	J gene	CDR3 DNA	CDR3 protein
once	TRBD1	TRBV15	TRBJ1-2	TGTGCCACCAGCAGAGGAGGGACAGGGGAAGGCTACACCTTC	CATSRGGTGEGYTF
NA	TRBD1	TRBV11-2	TRBJ2-3	TGTGCCAGCAGCTTGGACAGGGGCACAGATACGCAGTATTTT	CASSLDRGTDTQYF
NA	NA	TRBV7-6	TRBJ2-6	TGTGCCAGCAGCTTACCGTTATCTGGGGCCAACGTCCTGACTTTC	CASSLPLSGANVLTF
NA	TRBD2	TRBV7-3	TRBJ2-2	TGTGCCAGCAGCGGTAGCGGGAGTACGAACACCGGGGAGCTGTTTTTT	CASSGSGSTNTGELFF
NA	TRBD1	TRBV5-1	TRBJ2-5	TGCGCCAGCAGCTTGGAGGGGACAGGGGACCAAGAGACCCAGTACTTC	CASSLEGTGDQETQYF
NA	NA	TRBV5-8	TRBJ1-5	TGTGCCAGCAGCTCAGGGACACCTAGCAATCAGCCCCAGCATTTT	CASSSGTPSNQPQHF
NA	NA	TRBV15	TRBJ1-4	TGTGCCACCAGCAGAGTCCCAGGGACAACTAATGAAAAACTGTTTTTT	CATSRVPGTTNEKLFF
NA	TRBD1	TRBV18	TRBJ1-1	TGTGCCAGCTCACCTCGGGACAGGGTGGGTACTGAAGCTTTCTTT	CASSPRDRVGTEAFF
NA	TRBD2	TRBV28	TRBJ2-7	TGTGCCAGCATTTCCGCGGGGACTAGCGGGAGTAGGGAGCAGTACTTC	CASISAGTSGSREQYF
NA	NA	TRBV5-1	TRBJ2-7	TGCGCCAGCAGCTTGGTTCCGGATTCCTACGAGCAGTACTTC	CASSLVPDSYEQYF
NA	NA	TRBV18	TRBJ1-2	TGTGCCAGCTCACTATCAGTAGGAGTTAACTATGGCTACACCTTC	CASSLSVGVNYGYTF
NA	TRBD2	TRBV5-6	TRBJ2-7	TGTGCCAGCAGCTTGGGGATGCTAGCGGGAGGTGTGTACGAGCAGTACTTC	CASSLGMLAGGVYEQYF
NA	TRBD1	TRBV7-3	TRBJ2-5	TGTGCCAGCAGTCTGACAGGGGAAGAGACCCAGTACTTC	CASSLTGEETQYF
NA	NA	TRBV7-2	TRBJ2-3	TGTGCCAGCAGCCTGGGGGTGAGCACAGATACGCAGTATTTT	CASSLGVSTDTQYF
NA	TRBD1	TRBV2	TRBJ1-2	TGTGCCAGCAGTCGTGGACAGGACCAAAACTATGGCTACACCTTC	CASSRGQDQNYGYTF
NA	NA	TRBV7-3	TRBJ2-3	TGTGCCAGCAGCTTAGGTCCTAGCGCACCAGATACGCAGTATTTT	CASSLGPSAPDTQYF
NA	NA	TRBV19	TRBJ2-4	TGTGCCAGTAGTATCGGCCGGACCCGAATATCCAAAAACATTCAGTACTTC	CASSIGRTRISKNIQYF
NA	TRBD2	TRBV19	TRBJ2-1	TGTGCCAGTAGCGTACTAGCGGGAGGGCCGGGGTTCTTC	CASSVLAGGPGFF
NA	TRBD2	TRBV29-1	TRBJ2-5	TGCAGCGTTGAAGGACTAGCGGGAATGTCCCAGTACTTC	CSVEGLAGMSQYF
NA	TRBD1	TRBV7-3	TRBJ1-2	TGTGCCAGCAGCATCAGGACAGGGTCGATCGACTATGGCTACACCTTC	CASSIRTGSIDYGYTF
NA	NA	TRBV14	TRBJ1-1	TGTGCCAGCAGCCCGTGGAGGGAAGGCACTGAAGCTTTCTTT	CASSPWREGTEAFF
NA	TRBD2	TRBV13	TRBJ2-2	TGTGCCAGCAGCTTTGTCGCGGGAGGGACCGGGGAGCTGTTTTTT	CASSFVAGGTGELFF
NA	NA	TRBV5-4	TRBJ2-2	TGTGCCAGCAGCTTGGGACTGCGGGACACCGGGGAGCTGTTTTTT	CASSLGLRDTGELFF
once	NA	TRBV29-1	TRBJ2-1	TGCAGCGCCGCTAGACTTCTATCCGGATACAATGAGCAGTTCTTC	CSAARLLSGYNEQFF
NA	NA	TRBV4-1	TRBJ2-5	TGCGCCAGCAGCCAGGGGGGGCCCTTGACCCAGTACTTC	CASSQGGPLTQYF
NA	NA	TRBV5-1	TRBJ1-1	TGCGCCAGCGGTGCAAGTGGTGGAGCCACTGAAGCTTTCTTT	CASGASGGATEAFF
NA	TRBD1	TRBV7-2	TRBJ1-1	TGTGCCAGCAGCCAAATAGGGACAGGGTACGCTGAAGCTTTCTTT	CASSQIGTGYAEAFF
NA	NA	TRBV11-3	TRBJ2-1	TGTGCCAGCAGCTTAGTTAGAACAGGGTCCTACAATGAGCAGTTCTTC	CASSLVRTGSYNEQFF
NA	NA	TRBV5-4	TRBJ2-7	TGTGCCAGCAGCTTGGGCGGGGACCACTACGAGCAGTACTTC	CASSLGGDHYEQYF
NA	NA	TRBV5-6	TRBJ1-2	TGTGCCAGCAGCTTGGGGCCAGAATTCAACTATGGCTACACCTTC	CASSLGPEFNYGYTF
NA	TRBD1	TRBV27	TRBJ1-2	TGTGCCAGCAGTTTATTAGGGACAGGGGACGGCTACACCTTC	CASSLLGTGDGYTF
NA	NA	TRBV6-1	TRBJ2-5	TGTGCCAGCAGTGTTAGGCAGCAAGAGACCCAGTACTTC	CASSVRQQETQYF
NA	NA	TRBV7-9	TRBJ2-5	TGTGCCAGCAGCGGAGGTCGGGAGACCCAGTACTTC	CASSGGRETQYF
NA	NA	TRBV30	TRBJ2-7	TGTGCCTGGAGTCGGGGGAAAAGCTCCTACGAGCAGTACTTC	CAWSRGKSSYEQYF
NA	TRBD1	TRBV7-9	TRBJ2-7	TGTGCCAGCAGCTTAGGACTGCGGCGGGGACAGGGGGCATCCTACGAGCAGTACTTC	CASSLGLRRGQGASYEQYF
NA	NA	TRBV4-1	TRBJ1-4	TGCGCCAGCAGCCAGGGCCAAGGGCAGATCGGTGAAAAACTGTTTTTT	CASSQGQGQIGEKLFF
NA	NA	TRBV4-2	TRBJ1-3	TGTGCCAGCAGGTCGGTCGGGGACTCTGGAAACACCATATATTTT	CASRSVGDSGNTIYF
NA	NA	TRBV12-2	TRBJ1-5	TGTGCAAGTCGCTTCGGACAGGACCAGCCCCAGCATTTT	CASRFGQDQPQHF
NA	TRBD2	TRBV28	TRBJ2-7	TGTGCCAGCAGTAAGCCGGGACTAGATACCTACGAGCAGTACTTC	CASSKPGLDTYEQYF